This record concerns one T cell receptor beta chain sequence. The source material, RNA transcripts, was used to amplify TCR beta CDR3 regions. Initially, a first-round RT-PCR of the TCR CDR3 employed the HTBI primer set. One entry per CDR3 protein, called by TCRdb with MiXCR from the multiplex PCR reads. The repertoire consists of hundreds of thousands of distinct CDR3 sequences, with about 17% occurring once and the leading ten covering around 26%. This entry belongs to a study of T cells in Graves' hyperthyroidism and ophthalmopathy. This CDR3 spans 15 amino acids. Germline-derived CDR1 and CDR2 are SEHNR and FQNEAQ (reference sequence). With 4 bases clipped from V and 4 bases from J, the junction kept 7 bases outside the gene matches. Active moderate-to-severe ophthalmopathy, Clinical Activity Score at least 3, NOSPECS at least 4, under 3 months' duration. PBMCs were collected from an approximately 9.2 ml volume of fresh peripheral blood.

This chain uses TRBV7-9 with TRBJ2-7; 10 positions agree with TRBD2. The receptor was isolated from a woman under 30 with Graves' ophthalmopathy. The sample taken for sequencing was blood. CDR3 DNA sequence: TGTGCCAGCAGCTCTCCAGCGGGGGGGCTATACGAGCAGTACTTC. Residues: CASSSPAGGLYEQYF.